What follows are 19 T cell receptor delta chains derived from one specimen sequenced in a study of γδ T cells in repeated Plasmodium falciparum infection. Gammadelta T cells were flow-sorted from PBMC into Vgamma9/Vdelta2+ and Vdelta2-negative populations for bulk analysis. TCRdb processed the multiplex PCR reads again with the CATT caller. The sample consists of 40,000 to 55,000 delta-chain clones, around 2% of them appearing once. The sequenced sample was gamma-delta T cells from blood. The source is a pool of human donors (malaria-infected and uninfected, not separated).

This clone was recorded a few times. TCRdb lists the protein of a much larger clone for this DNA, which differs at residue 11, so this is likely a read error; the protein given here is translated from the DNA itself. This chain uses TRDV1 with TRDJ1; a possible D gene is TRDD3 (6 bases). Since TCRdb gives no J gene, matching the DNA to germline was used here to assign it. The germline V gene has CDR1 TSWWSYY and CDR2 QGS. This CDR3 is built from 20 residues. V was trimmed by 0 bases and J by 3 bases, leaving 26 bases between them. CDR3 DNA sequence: TGTGCTCTTGGGGAACTTAAACCCTACTGGGAGATACGGGGGGCCGATAAACTCATCTTT. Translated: CALGELKPYWEIRGADKLIF.

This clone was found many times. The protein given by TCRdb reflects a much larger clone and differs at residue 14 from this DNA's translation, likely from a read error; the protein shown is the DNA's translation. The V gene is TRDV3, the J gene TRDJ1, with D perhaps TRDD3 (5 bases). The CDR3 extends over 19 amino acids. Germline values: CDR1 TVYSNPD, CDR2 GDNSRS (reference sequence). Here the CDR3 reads CAFHPSPPNVRDRFGKLIF. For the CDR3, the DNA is TGTGCGTTCCACCCCTCTCCACCGAACGTACGGGATCGTTTTGGTAAACTCATCTTT.

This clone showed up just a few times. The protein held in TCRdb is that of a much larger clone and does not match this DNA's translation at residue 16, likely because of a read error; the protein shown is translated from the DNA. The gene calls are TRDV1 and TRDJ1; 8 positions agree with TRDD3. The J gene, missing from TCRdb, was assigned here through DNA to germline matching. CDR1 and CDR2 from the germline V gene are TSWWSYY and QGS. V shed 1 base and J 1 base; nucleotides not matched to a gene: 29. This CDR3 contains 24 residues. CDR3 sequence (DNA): TGTGCTCTTGGGGAACCGGGTAAGCTTCCTCAAACGTACTGGGGGGTTAGGGGCACCGATAAACTCATCTTT. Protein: CALGEPGKLPQTYWGVRGTDKLIF.

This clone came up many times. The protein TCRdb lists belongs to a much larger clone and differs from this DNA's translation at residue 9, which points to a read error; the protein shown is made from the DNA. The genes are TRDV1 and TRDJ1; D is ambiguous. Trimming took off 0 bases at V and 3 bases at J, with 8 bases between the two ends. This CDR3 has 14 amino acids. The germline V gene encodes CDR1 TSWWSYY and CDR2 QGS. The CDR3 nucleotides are TGTGCTCTTGGGGAACTAGTTTATGCCGATAAACTCATCTTT. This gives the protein CALGELVYADKLIF.

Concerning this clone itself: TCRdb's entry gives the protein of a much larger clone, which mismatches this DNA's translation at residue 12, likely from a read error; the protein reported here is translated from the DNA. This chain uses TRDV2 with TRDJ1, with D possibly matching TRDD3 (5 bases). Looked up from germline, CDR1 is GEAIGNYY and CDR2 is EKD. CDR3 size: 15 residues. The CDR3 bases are TGTGCCTGTGAGCGGCGGGGGGCCCTCACCGATAATCTCATCTTT. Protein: CACERRGALTDNLIF.

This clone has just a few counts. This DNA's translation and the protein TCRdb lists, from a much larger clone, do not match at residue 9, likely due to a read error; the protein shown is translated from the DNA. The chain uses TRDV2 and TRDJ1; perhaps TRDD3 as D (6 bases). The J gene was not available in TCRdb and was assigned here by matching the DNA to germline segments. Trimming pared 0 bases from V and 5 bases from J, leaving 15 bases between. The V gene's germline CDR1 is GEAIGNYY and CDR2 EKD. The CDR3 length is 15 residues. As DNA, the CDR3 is TGTGCCTGTGACACCGTGGTAACCGGGGGAGATAAACTCATCTTT. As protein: CACDTVVTGGDKLIF.

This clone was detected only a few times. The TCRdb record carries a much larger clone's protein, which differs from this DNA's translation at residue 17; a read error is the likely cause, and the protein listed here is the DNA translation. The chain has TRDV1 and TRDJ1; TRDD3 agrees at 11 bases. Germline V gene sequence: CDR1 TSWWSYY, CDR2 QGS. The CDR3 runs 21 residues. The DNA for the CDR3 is TGTGCTCTTGGGGAAGGAACTTTATCCGTACTGGGGGATAGGGGCACCTATAAACTCATCTTT. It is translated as CALGEGTLSVLGDRGTYKLIF.

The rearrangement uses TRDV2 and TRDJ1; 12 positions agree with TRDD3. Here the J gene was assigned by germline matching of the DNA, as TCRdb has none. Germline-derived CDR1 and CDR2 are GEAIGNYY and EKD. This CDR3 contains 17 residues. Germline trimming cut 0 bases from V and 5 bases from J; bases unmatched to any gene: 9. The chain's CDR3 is CACDTLQLGDTADKLIF. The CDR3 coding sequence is TGTGCCTGTGACACCCTCCAACTGGGGGATACAGCGGATAAACTCATCTTT.

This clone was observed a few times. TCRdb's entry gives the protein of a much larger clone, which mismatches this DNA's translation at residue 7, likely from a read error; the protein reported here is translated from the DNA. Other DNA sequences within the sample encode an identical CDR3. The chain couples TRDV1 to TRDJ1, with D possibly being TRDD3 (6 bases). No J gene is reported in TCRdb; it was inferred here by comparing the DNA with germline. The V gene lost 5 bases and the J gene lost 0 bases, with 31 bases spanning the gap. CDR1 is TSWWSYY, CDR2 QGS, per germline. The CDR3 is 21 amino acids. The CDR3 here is CALGRLPPLLGIPMYTDKLIF. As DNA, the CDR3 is TGTGCTCTTGGGCGCCTCCCTCCTTTATTGGGGATCCCCATGTACACCGATAAACTCATCTTT.

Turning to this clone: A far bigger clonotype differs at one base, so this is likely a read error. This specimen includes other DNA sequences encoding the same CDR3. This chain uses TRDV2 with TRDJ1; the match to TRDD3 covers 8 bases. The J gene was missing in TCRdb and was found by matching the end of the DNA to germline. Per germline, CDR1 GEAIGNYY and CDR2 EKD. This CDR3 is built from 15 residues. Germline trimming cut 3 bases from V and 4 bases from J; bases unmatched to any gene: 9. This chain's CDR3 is CACDAVGDPGDKLIF. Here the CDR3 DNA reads TGTGCCTGTGACGCAGTGGGGGATCCGGGCGATAAACTCATCTTT.

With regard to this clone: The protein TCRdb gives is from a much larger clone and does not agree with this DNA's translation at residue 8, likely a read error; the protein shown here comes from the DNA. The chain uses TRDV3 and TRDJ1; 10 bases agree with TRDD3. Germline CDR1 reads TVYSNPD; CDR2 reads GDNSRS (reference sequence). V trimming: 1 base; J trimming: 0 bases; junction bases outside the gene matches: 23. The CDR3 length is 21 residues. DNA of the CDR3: TGTGCCTTTACCTACCCCTCCTCCTGGGGGATAGCATCCTTGTACACCGATAAACTCATCTTT. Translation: CAFTYPSSWGIASLYTDKLIF.

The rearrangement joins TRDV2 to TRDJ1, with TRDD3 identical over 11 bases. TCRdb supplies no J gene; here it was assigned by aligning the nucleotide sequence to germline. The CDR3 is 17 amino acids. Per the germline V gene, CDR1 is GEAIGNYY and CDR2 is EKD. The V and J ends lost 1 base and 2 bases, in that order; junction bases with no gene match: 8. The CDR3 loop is CACDTLLGDRRTDKLIF. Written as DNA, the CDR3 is TGTGCCTGTGACACTTTACTGGGGGATAGGAGGACCGATAAACTCATCTTT.

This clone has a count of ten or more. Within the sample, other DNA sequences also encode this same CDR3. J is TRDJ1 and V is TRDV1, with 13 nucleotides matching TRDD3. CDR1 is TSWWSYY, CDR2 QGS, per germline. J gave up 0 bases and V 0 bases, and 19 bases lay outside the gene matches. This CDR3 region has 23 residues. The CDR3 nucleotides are TGTGCTCTTGGGGAACTTACTTACTGGGGGATACGGACCTCCTCTAAGGACACCGATAAACTCATCTTT. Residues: CALGELTYWGIRTSSKDTDKLIF.

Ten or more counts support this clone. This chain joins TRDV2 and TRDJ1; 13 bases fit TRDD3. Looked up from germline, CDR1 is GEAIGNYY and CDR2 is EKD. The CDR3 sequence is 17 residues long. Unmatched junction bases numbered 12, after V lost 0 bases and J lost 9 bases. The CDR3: CACDTVLGDTRLRELIF. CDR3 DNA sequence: TGTGCCTGTGACACCGTACTGGGGGATACGCGGTTACGGGAACTCATCTTT.

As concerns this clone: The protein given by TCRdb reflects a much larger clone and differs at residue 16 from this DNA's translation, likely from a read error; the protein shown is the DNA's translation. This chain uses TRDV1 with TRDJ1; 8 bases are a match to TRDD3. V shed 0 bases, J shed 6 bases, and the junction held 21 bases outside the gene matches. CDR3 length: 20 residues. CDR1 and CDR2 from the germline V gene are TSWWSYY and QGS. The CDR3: CALGELEVRRGYRRGNKLIF. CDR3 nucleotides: TGTGCTCTTGGGGAACTAGAGGTGCGTAGGGGATACAGGAGGGGAAATAAACTCATCTTT.

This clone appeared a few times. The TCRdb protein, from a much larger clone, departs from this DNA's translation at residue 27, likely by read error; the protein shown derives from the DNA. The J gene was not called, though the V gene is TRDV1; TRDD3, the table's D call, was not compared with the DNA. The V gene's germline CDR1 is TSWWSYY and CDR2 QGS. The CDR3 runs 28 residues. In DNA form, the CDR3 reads TGTGCTCTTGGGGAAAGTGGAGGGGACTTGCATCTCAAATCTTTACTGGGGGTTCACACCCCGTACACCGATAAACTCACCTTT. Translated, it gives CALGESGGDLHLKSLLGVHTPYTDKLTF.

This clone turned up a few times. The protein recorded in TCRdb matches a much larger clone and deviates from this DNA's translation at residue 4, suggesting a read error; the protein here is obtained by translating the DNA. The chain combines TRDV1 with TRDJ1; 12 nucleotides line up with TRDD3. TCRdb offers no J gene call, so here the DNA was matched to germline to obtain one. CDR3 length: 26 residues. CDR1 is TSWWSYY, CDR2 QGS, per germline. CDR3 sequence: CALREASLLRIYWGIPVVSDTDKLIF. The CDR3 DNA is TGTGCTCTTAGGGAAGCGTCACTCCTACGCATTTACTGGGGGATACCGGTGGTTTCTGACACCGATAAACTCATCTTT.

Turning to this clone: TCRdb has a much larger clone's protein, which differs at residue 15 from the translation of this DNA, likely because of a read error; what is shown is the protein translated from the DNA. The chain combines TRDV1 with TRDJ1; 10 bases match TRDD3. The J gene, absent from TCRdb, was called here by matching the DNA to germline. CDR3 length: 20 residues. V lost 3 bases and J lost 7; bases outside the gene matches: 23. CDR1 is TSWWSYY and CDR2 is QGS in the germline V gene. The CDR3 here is CALGDLTGGLNRQNGGKLIF. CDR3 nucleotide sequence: TGTGCTCTTGGGGATCTTACTGGGGGATTAAATAGGCAGAACGGAGGTAAACTCATCTTT.

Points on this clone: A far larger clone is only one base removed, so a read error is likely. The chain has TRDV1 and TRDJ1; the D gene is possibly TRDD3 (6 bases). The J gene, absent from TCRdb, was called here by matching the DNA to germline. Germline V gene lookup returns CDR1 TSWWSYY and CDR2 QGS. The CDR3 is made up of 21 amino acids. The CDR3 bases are TGTGCCCTTGGGGAATCCTCCTTAGTCCCATACGTGGGGGTGTACACCGATAAACTCATCTTT. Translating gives CALGESSLVPYVGVYTDKLIF.